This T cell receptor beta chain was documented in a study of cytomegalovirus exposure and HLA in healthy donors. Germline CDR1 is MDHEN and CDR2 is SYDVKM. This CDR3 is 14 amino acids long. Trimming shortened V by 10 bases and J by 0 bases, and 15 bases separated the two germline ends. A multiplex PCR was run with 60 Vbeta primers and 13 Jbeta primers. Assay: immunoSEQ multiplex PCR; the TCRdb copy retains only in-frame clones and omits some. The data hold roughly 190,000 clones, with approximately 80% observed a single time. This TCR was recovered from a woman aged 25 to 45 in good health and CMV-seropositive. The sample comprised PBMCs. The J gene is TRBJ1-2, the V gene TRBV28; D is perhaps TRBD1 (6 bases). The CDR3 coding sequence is TGTGCCATCCTTTCGCAGGGGACTAACTATGGCTACACCTTC. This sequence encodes CAILSQGTNYGYTF.